The 22 T cell receptor beta chains below come from one sample, sequenced in a study of low-dose radiotherapy and immunotherapy resistance in tumors. Amplification, which lasted 15 to 20 PCR cycles, used a constant-region primer and V-primer adapter to amplify TCRs. TCRdb called the reads again in MiXCR, with one record for every CDR3 protein. The data show roughly 48,000 distinct CDR3 sequences, roughly a third seen once. The sample's time point: after trial treatment. Treatment noted: LDRT plus nivolumab, ipilimumab, low-dose cyclophosphamide and aspirin (RACIN trial). The sequenced sample was PBMCs, obtained after low-dose radiotherapy plus immunotherapy. Receptors originate from a male donor with rectosigmoid adenocarcinoma.

This rearrangement joins TRBV3-1 to TRBJ2-5; D gene uncertain. Per germline, CDR1 LGHDT and CDR2 YNNKEL (reference sequence). The V gene lost 2 bases and the J gene lost 4 bases, with 8 bases spanning the gap. The CDR3 is 13 residues long. This CDR3 is CASSQMPGETQYF. The DNA of the CDR3 is TGTGCCAGCAGCCAAATGCCCGGAGAGACCCAGTACTTC.

The chain recombines TRBV28 with TRBJ2-7; D is ambiguous. CDR3 size: 13 residues. CDR1 is MDHEN and CDR2 is SYDVKM in the germline V gene. With 3 bases removed from V and 1 base from J, the gap between germline ends came to 7 bases. The DNA of the CDR3 is TGTGCCAGCAGTTTCTCCACGTCCTACGAGCAGTACTTC. Encoded protein: CASSFSTSYEQYF.

This clonotype occurred many times. The chain uses TRBV20-1 and TRBJ2-1, with 12 bases fitting TRBD2. Germline CDR1 is DFQATT and CDR2 is SNEGSKA (reference sequence). J gave up 5 bases and V 2 bases, and 4 bases lay outside the gene matches. The CDR3 loop spans 15 amino acids. CDR3 bases: TGCAGTGCTAGATGGGCTAGCGGGGGGGACAATGAGCAGTTCTTC. This translates into CSARWASGGDNEQFF.

This clonotype was seen ten or more times. CDR3 region: CASSSSQGQGYGYTF. The CDR3 region has the DNA TGTGCCAGCAGTTCCTCCCAGGGACAGGGATATGGCTACACCTTC. The chain carries TRBV6-2 or TRBV6-3 and TRBJ1-2; 9 positions match TRBD1. The CDR3 runs 15 residues. V was clipped by 4 bases and J by 5 bases; unmatched bases: 8. From germline, CDR1 is MNHEY and CDR2 SVGEGT.

This clonotype occurred a few times. The chain has TRBV20-1 and TRBJ2-3; 10 bases map to TRBD2. V lost 5 bases and J lost 4; bases outside the gene matches: 9. CDR1 DFQATT and CDR2 SNEGSKA come from the germline V gene (reference sequence). This CDR3 has 15 amino acids. This chain's CDR3 is CSAASGAGGADTQYF. CDR3 bases: TGCAGTGCTGCCTCTGGAGCGGGGGGGGCAGATACGCAGTATTTT.

The V and J genes are TRBV9 and TRBJ2-5; D possibly corresponds to TRBD2 (6 bases). The CDR3 extends over 13 amino acids. CDR1 is SGDLS and CDR2 is YYNGEE in the germline V gene. The ends were cut back, 0 bases at V and 4 bases at J, with 7 bases in the middle. This CDR3 is CASSVAGVETQYF. CDR3 nucleotides: TGTGCCAGCAGCGTAGCGGGAGTAGAGACCCAGTACTTC.

V usage is TRBV29-1 and J usage is TRBJ2-1, with no clear D. The CDR3 consists of 11 residues. Germline assignment: CDR1 SQVTM and CDR2 ANQGSEA. Trimming left V 4 bases short and J 9 bases short, with 10 bases between. The CDR3 here is CSVGAQIEQFF. The DNA of the CDR3 is TGCAGCGTTGGAGCCCAAATTGAGCAGTTCTTC.

In this sample, this clonotype turned up many times. Written as DNA, the CDR3 is TGTGCCAGCAGTTTAGCCAGCGGCATCAATGAGCAGTTCTTC. The encoded protein is CASSLASGINEQFF. The V call is TRBV12-3 or TRBV12-4, the J call TRBJ2-1; D is possibly TRBD2 (5 bases). CDR3 length equals 14 residues. V was clipped by 0 bases and J by 6 bases, with 9 bases between them.

In this sample, this clonotype turned up many times. The rearrangement joins TRBV7-2 to TRBJ2-3, with D unresolved. This CDR3 has 11 residues. Germline V gene data show CDR1 as SGHTA and CDR2 as FQGNSA. Trimming took off 8 bases at V and 6 bases at J, with 9 bases between the two ends. For the CDR3, the DNA is TGTGCCAGCGTCACCTGGGATACGCAGTATTTT. Its protein is CASVTWDTQYF.

This clonotype was found many times. The rearrangement joins TRBV15 to TRBJ2-1; D gene unclear. The ends were cut back, 6 bases at V and 3 bases at J, with 21 bases in the middle. The germline V gene has CDR1 LNHNV and CDR2 YYDKDF (reference sequence). This CDR3 has 17 amino acids. The CDR3 nucleotides are TGTGCCACCAGAACAGCTAGGGCCTCTACGAACTACAATGAGCAGTTCTTC. Translated, it gives CATRTARASTNYNEQFF. The full variable domain, completed using reference TRBV15 and TRBJ2-1, is DAMVIQNPRYQVTQFGKPVTLSCSQTLNHNVMYWYQQKSSQAPKLLFHYYDKDFNNEADTPDNFQSRRPNTSFCFLDIRSPGLGDTAMYLCATRTARASTNYNEQFFGPGTRLTVL.

The sample holds many counts of this clonotype. The CDR3 loop reads CASSLGTANTGELFF. As DNA, the CDR3 is TGTGCCAGCAGTCTCGGGACAGCGAACACCGGGGAGCTGTTTTTT. The chain is built from TRBV6-2 or TRBV6-3 and TRBJ2-2; the match to TRBD1 covers 7 bases. This CDR3 contains 15 residues. Unmatched junction bases numbered 3, after V lost 5 bases and J lost 0 bases. The germline V gene encodes CDR1 MNHEY and CDR2 SVGEGT.

This clonotype was seen only a few times. Only one base separates this from a far larger clonotype, so it likely reflects a read error. The V and J genes are TRBV6-2 or TRBV6-3 and TRBJ2-3, with TRBD2 matching over 7 bases. Germline-derived CDR1 and CDR2 are MNHEY and SVGEGT. V gave up 5 bases and J gave up 1 base; unmatched junction bases: 3. The CDR3 has 14 residues. Here the CDR3 DNA reads TGTGCCAGCAGTGACAGCGGGGGCACAGATACGCAGTATTTT. It codes for CASSDSGGTDTQYF.

This clonotype was detected a few times. The chain employs TRBV23-1 and TRBJ2-7; D is unresolved. TRBV23-1 is annotated as an ORF whose role is uncertain. The CDR3 contains 13 residues. V lost 3 bases to trimming and J lost 3 bases, with 9 bases between them. The CDR3 here is CASSQGQSYEQYF. DNA of the CDR3: TGCGCCAGCAGTCAGGGCCAGAGCTACGAGCAGTACTTC.

The J gene is TRBJ2-1, the V gene TRBV12-3 or TRBV12-4; D not certain. Deletions cut 6 bases from V and 2 bases from J, with 11 bases between. This CDR3 has 14 amino acids. CDR3 nucleotides: TGTGCCAGCAGGGCCGACCAGACCTACAATGAGCAGTTCTTC. Protein sequence: CASRADQTYNEQFF.

The chain recombines TRBV28 with TRBJ2-7; no definite D call. The germline V gene encodes CDR1 MDHEN and CDR2 SYDVKM. V dropped 7 bases and J dropped 6 bases, with 16 bases sitting between them. This CDR3 contains 13 residues. The CDR3 loop is CASNPSRTGEQYF. CDR3 bases: TGTGCCAGCAATCCATCGCGTACGGGCGAGCAGTACTTC.

This clonotype was detected ten times or more. V gene TRBV29-1 combines with J gene TRBJ1-2; a possible D gene is TRBD1 (5 bases). This CDR3 has 11 residues. The V gene lost 8 bases and the J gene lost 4 bases, with 11 bases spanning the gap. Germline lookup yields CDR1 SQVTM and CDR2 ANQGSEA. The chain's CDR3 is CSTGHTYGYTF. CDR3 coding DNA: TGCAGCACAGGACATACCTATGGCTACACCTTC.

The chain employs TRBV26 and TRBJ1-1; TRBD1 reflects the table's D call only, with no check against the DNA. TRBV26 is a pseudogene segment. The CDR3 length is 11 residues. The CDR3 coding sequence is TGTGCCAGCAGGGGACAGCCTGAAGCTTTCTTT. Translating gives CASRGQPEAFF.

A single count supports this clonotype. This likely traces to a read error, being one base from a far larger clone. The chain uses TRBV28 and TRBJ2-4, with a weak D call TRBD1 (5 bases). The V and J ends lost 5 bases and 0 bases respectively, with 11 bases between them. The CDR3 sequence is 15 residues long. Germline assignment: CDR1 MDHEN and CDR2 SYDVKM. The CDR3 nucleotides read TGTGCCAGCAGTGATTCAGGGCTAGCCAAAAACATTCAGTACTTC. Protein: CASSDSGLAKNIQYF.

By proportion, this clonotype is medium-sized. V usage is TRBV4-3 and J usage is TRBJ2-7; tentative D call: TRBD2 (6 bases). Germline CDR1 reads LGHNA; CDR2 reads YSLEER. Trimming stripped 4 bases from V and 5 bases from J, with 12 bases between. The CDR3 length is 13 residues. CDR3 in DNA: TGCGCCAGCAGCCTGGGGGAGGCCGACGAGCAGTACTTC. This encodes CASSLGEADEQYF.

Only a few counts were recorded for this clonotype. This chain's CDR3 is CASSLSLAGNEQFF. The CDR3 DNA sequence: TGTGCCAGCAGTTTATCTCTAGCAGGCAATGAGCAGTTCTTC. This chain links TRBV27 with TRBJ2-1; maybe TRBD2 (5 bases). V was trimmed by 0 bases and J by 6 bases, leaving 9 bases between them. The CDR3 consists of 14 residues. The germline CDR1 and CDR2 sequences are MNHEY and SMNVEV (reference sequence).

Of note for this clonotype: This likely came from a read error, as a far larger clone is one base away. The chain joins TRBV7-1 to TRBJ2-1; D unresolved. TRBV7-1 is flagged as an ORF with uncertain function. The CDR3 sequence is 16 residues long. V was shortened by 5 bases and J by 4 bases, with 18 bases between the two germline ends. DNA of the CDR3: TGTGCCAGCAGCCACAGTGTCAACCTAGGTTACAATGAGCAGTTCTTC. This sequence encodes CASSHSVNLGYNEQFF.

The table lists this clonotype with many counts. The chain joins TRBV24-1 to TRBJ1-1; perhaps TRBD1 as D (5 bases). CDR3 length: 13 amino acids. Germline CDR1 is KGHDR and CDR2 is SFDVKD. Deletions cut 4 bases from V and 6 bases from J, with 11 bases between. CDR3 sequence: CATSDPTVAEAFF. The CDR3 coding sequence is TGTGCCACCAGTGACCCGACAGTCGCTGAAGCTTTCTTT.